This TCR beta chain was retrieved from a study of cytomegalovirus exposure and HLA in healthy donors. CDR3 size: 13 residues. Germline CDR1 MDHEN, CDR2 SYDVKM. The V and J ends lost 6 bases and 4 bases respectively, with 9 bases between them. This table comes from immunoSEQ multiplex PCR, and its TCRdb copy is limited to in-frame clones, with some not included. Of roughly 130,000 clones in the sample, roughly 90% are singletons; the top ten hold 3% to 4%. On this clone itself: Its target is not known.

Study-wide findings and caveats: In vitro experiments confirmed that three CMV-associated chains were specific for CMV antigens. High sensitivity and specificity were reportedly achieved when the classifier diagnosed cytomegalovirus status.

The sample consisted of PBMCs. The sequence came from a man aged 25 to 40 in good health and CMV-seronegative. The chain uses TRBV28 and TRBJ2-2; perhaps TRBD1 as D (5 bases). The CDR3: CASRDSSTGELFF. In DNA form, the CDR3 reads TGTGCCAGCAGAGACAGTTCCACCGGGGAGCTGTTTTTT.